This T cell receptor (beta chain) originates from a study of T cells after yellow fever vaccination. On the study more broadly: SMART-Seq v4 Ultra Low Input handled preparation of low-cell-number fractions.

The CDR3 is made up of 16 amino acids. Germline V gene data show CDR1 as KGHSH and CDR2 as LQKENI. V shed 2 bases and J shed 4 bases, with 14 bases lying between them. As for this clonotype: This may stem from a read error, because a much larger clone lies one nucleotide away.

A process of 5'RACE template switching, which added a universal primer site and UMIs, was used to make TCR cDNA. TCRdb re-derived calls from the 5' RACE reads in MiXCR, one entry per CDR3 protein. The sample carries 150,000 to 200,000 distinct CDR3 sequences, approximately 6.2% recorded once. The receptor's source is a man aged 18 to 35 who received the YFV17D yellow fever vaccine. The chain joins TRBV18 to TRBJ2-2, with a possible D match to TRBD1 (5 bases). The material was CD4+ T cells sorted from PBMCs, obtained on the day of the first yellow fever vaccination. CDR3 in amino acids: CASSPLDISSTGELFF. CDR3 nucleotide sequence: TGTGCCAGCTCACCATTGGACATCTCGAGCACCGGGGAGCTGTTTTTT.